The clone carrying this TCR beta chain came up a few times. Its antigen is undetermined. Clones were sequenced by immunoSEQ multiplex PCR, and TCRdb holds only the in-frame ones, with some missing. The sample lists about 680,000 clones; more than 80% were seen once. V was clipped by 4 bases and J by 3 bases, with 8 bases between them. The CDR3 is made up of 13 amino acids. Germline V gene sequence: CDR1 MRHNA, CDR2 SNTAGT. This sample was included in a study of Ad26.COV2.S vaccination and SARS-CoV-2 variants. Study in general: The Ad26.COV2.S arm of the COV1001 trial was where the donor was placed. Each vaccinee took Ad26.COV2.S intramuscularly, once or twice 56 days apart.

Treatment indicated: 15 to 20 received Ad26.COV2.S at low or high dose, single or two shots; 5 received placebo; per-sample allocation not given. Repertoires come from day 63 after the first vaccine or placebo injection. Recruitment in Boston yielded a donor of adult age, 18-55 years. Study-wide findings and caveats: Vaccine and placebo groups showed comparable non-spike TCR breadth.

The receptor was derived from a person between 18 and 65 years old who received the Ad26.COV2.S COVID-19 vaccine or a placebo. The starting material was peripheral blood, obtained in a trial of Ad26.COV2.S vaccine versus placebo. The chain has TRBV6-4 and TRBJ2-3; D is undetermined. The CDR3 bases are TGTGCCAGCAGTGCCTCTTTTACAGATACGCAGTATTTT. The encoded protein is CASSASFTDTQYF.